The next 20 T cell receptor beta chains were all read from a single sample in a study of human T cells and chemical hapten exposure. TCRdb re-called the RACE reads with MiXCR, one entry per CDR3 protein. The data show just over 350,000 distinct CDR3 sequences, just under 6.5% seen once. Regarding time point: patch test 2, 6 weeks after DPC sensitization. Treatment noted: therapeutic diphenylcyclopropenone sensitization with weekly scalp DPC. Specimen: whole blood, collected in connection with sensitization to the hapten diphenylcyclopropenone (DPC). The receptors derive from a woman aged 18 to 35 with alopecia areata. Some clones in this sample may be carry-over from other donors' samples.

The genes are TRBV7-2 and TRBJ2-1, with 8 bases identical to TRBD1. This CDR3 comprises 14 residues. Trimming cost V 5 bases and J 3 bases; bases outside gene matches: 3. The germline CDR1 and CDR2 sequences are SGHTA and FQGNSA. The CDR3 DNA reads as TGTGCCAGCAGCACAGACAGGGGCTACAATGAGCAGTTCTTC. This codes for CASSTDRGYNEQFF.

This clonotype was seen only a few times. This rearrangement joins TRBV20-1 to TRBJ1-3; D possibly corresponds to TRBD1 (5 bases). The CDR3 runs to 13 residues. Trimming removed 3 bases at V and 4 bases at J, with 10 bases between. Germline-derived CDR1 and CDR2 are DFQATT and SNEGSKA (reference sequence). CDR3 nucleotides: TGCAGTGCTAGTGCAGGGCCGGGAAACACCATATATTTT. Translating gives CSASAGPGNTIYF.

This clonotype has just a few counts. The chain combines TRBV9 with TRBJ2-1, with D perhaps being TRBD1 or TRBD2 (6 bases each). The germline gives CDR1 SGDLS, CDR2 YYNGEE. The CDR3 is made up of 17 amino acids. The V end lost 0 bases, the J end lost 0 bases, and 13 bases lay between the germline ends. CDR3 amino acids: CASSVARGHSSYNEQFF. CDR3 DNA: TGTGCCAGCAGCGTAGCACGGGGGCACTCCTCCTACAATGAGCAGTTCTTC. Supplemented by reference TRBV9 and TRBJ2-1, the full variable domain reads DSGVTQTPKHLITATGQRVTLRCSPRSGDLSVYWYQQSLDQGLQFLIQYYNGEERAKGNILERFSAQQFPDLHSELNLSSLELGDSALYFCASSVARGHSSYNEQFFGPGTRLTVL.

This clonotype was recorded a few times. The rearrangement uses TRBV28 and TRBJ1-3; TRBD1 matches at 7 bases. Trimming removed 6 bases from V and 0 bases from J; junction bases left unmatched: 5. The CDR3 consists of 15 residues. Per germline, CDR1 MDHEN and CDR2 SYDVKM. The CDR3: CASRGTVLSGNTIYF. In DNA form, the CDR3 reads TGTGCCAGCAGGGGGACAGTTCTCTCTGGAAACACCATATATTTT.

V gene TRBV6-2 or TRBV6-3 combines with J gene TRBJ2-1, with TRBD2 identical over 7 bases. Germline V CDR1 and CDR2: MNHEY, SVGEGT. The J segment lost 8 bases and the V segment lost 4 bases, leaving 5 bases of the junction unmatched. The CDR3 contains 13 residues. In DNA form, the CDR3 reads TGTGCCAGCAGTTCGACTAGCATCGATGAGCAGTTCTTC. This encodes CASSSTSIDEQFF.

The chain recombines TRBV20-1 with TRBJ2-6; the D is unclear. Germline lookup yields CDR1 DFQATT and CDR2 SNEGSKA (reference sequence). Trimming cost V 3 bases and J 0 bases, with 9 bases left between them. There are 15 residues in the CDR3. DNA for the CDR3: TGCAGTGCTAGTTCGGTGGGCTCTGGGGCCAACGTCCTGACTTTC. This encodes CSASSVGSGANVLTF.

This clonotype was detected ten times or more. The rearrangement links TRBV20-1 to TRBJ2-7; 11 bases match TRBD2. V was pared by 5 bases and J by 5 bases, with 14 bases of the junction left unmatched. The CDR3 is made up of 16 amino acids. Germline CDR1 and CDR2: DFQATT and SNEGSKA (reference sequence). This CDR3 reads CSAPPGISGGAHEQYF. In DNA, the CDR3 is TGCAGTGCTCCCCCTGGCATTAGCGGGGGGGCGCACGAGCAGTACTTC.

This clonotype occurred many times. The chain employs TRBV6-6 and TRBJ1-1; a weak D match, TRBD1 (6 bases). The CDR3 is made up of 13 amino acids. Germline V CDR1 and CDR2: MNHNY, SVGAGI (reference sequence). Trimming took off 6 bases at V and 3 bases at J, with 11 bases between the two ends. The CDR3 reads CASRTGQDTEAFF. The DNA for the CDR3 is TGTGCCAGCAGAACGGGACAAGACACTGAAGCTTTCTTT.

This clonotype was observed a few times. J is TRBJ1-2 and V is TRBV13; unclear D gene. There are 14 residues in the CDR3. CDR1 and CDR2 from the germline V gene are PRHDT and FYEKMQ (reference sequence). Trimming removed 3 bases from V and 7 bases from J, with 15 bases in between. The CDR3 DNA is TGTGCCAGCAGCTTTGCCAGTCCGTTTTTTGGCTACACCTTC. Encoded protein: CASSFASPFFGYTF.

This clonotype was seen a handful of times. The chain joins TRBV28 to TRBJ2-3, with TRBD2 matching over 10 bases. The CDR3 totals 17 residues. Germline-derived CDR1 and CDR2 are MDHEN and SYDVKM. V was pared by 4 bases and J by 0 bases, with 7 bases of the junction left unmatched. The CDR3 here is CASSSAGGRLSTDTQYF. CDR3 sequence (DNA): TGTGCCAGCAGTTCAGCGGGGGGGCGGCTAAGCACAGATACGCAGTATTTT.

This clonotype showed up many times. The rearrangement joins TRBV28 to TRBJ1-3; D gene ambiguous. Germline V lookup: CDR1 MDHEN, CDR2 SYDVKM. There are 16 residues in the CDR3. The V end was cut by 0 bases, the J end by 0 bases, with 9 bases between. The CDR3 region has the DNA TGTGCCAGCAGTTTATGGCCAGGAGGCTCTGGAAACACCATATATTTT. This codes for CASSLWPGGSGNTIYF.

Many counts were recorded for this clonotype. V and J are TRBV10-3 and TRBJ1-2; 11 bases fit TRBD1. The CDR3 spans 14 residues. Germline CDR1 and CDR2: ENHRY and SYGVKD. V lost 6 bases and J lost 4; bases outside the gene matches: 4. CDR3 loop: CAISGDRGSYGYTF. Written as DNA, the CDR3 is TGTGCCATCAGCGGGGACAGGGGGTCCTATGGCTACACCTTC.

This clonotype appeared many times. CDR3: CASSSGESAGELFF. CDR3 DNA sequence: TGTGCCAGCAGTTCAGGGGAATCGGCCGGGGAGCTGTTTTTT. The gene calls are TRBV6-2 or TRBV6-3 and TRBJ2-2; D is possibly TRBD1 (6 bases). Trimming cost V 4 bases and J 6 bases, with 12 bases left between them. Germline CDR1 is MNHEY and CDR2 is SVGEGT. CDR3 length equals 14 residues.

J is TRBJ2-3 and V is TRBV12-3 or TRBV12-4, with unresolved D. The CDR3 has 14 amino acids. V was pared by 6 bases and J by 5 bases, with 15 bases between. The CDR3 DNA is TGTGCCAGCAGGACCCTAGGAGCCGGAGATACGCAGTATTTT. Encoded protein: CASRTLGAGDTQYF.

This clonotype was recorded many times. The J gene is TRBJ1-4, the V gene TRBV6-1; 9 bases agree with TRBD1. CDR1 is MNHNS and CDR2 is SASEGT in the germline V gene. CDR3 length: 14 residues. J gave up 6 bases and V 6 bases, and 5 bases lay outside the gene matches. The CDR3 sequence is CASSSGTGHEKLFF. The DNA for the CDR3 is TGTGCCAGCAGCTCCGGGACAGGGCATGAAAAACTGTTTTTT.

This clonotype has a count of ten or more. For the CDR3, the DNA is TGTGCCAGCAGTTTAACAGGGAAGAGGAGCTGGTATGGCTACACCTTC. It codes for CASSLTGKRSWYGYTF. V and J are TRBV28 and TRBJ1-2; D perhaps matches TRBD1 (6 bases). The CDR3 spans 16 residues. Germline CDR1 and CDR2: MDHEN and SYDVKM. The germline V and J ends were trimmed by 2 bases and 5 bases, with 18 bases remaining between them.

In its sample, this clonotype was seen many times. The V and J genes are TRBV5-1 and TRBJ1-2; perhaps TRBD1 as D (5 bases). Germline V lookup: CDR1 SGHRS, CDR2 YFSETQ. V dropped 0 bases and J dropped 7 bases, with 13 bases sitting between them. The CDR3 spans 14 residues. CDR3 loop: CASSLAGRRGGYTF. The CDR3 nucleotides read TGCGCCAGCAGCTTGGCCGGAAGGAGGGGTGGCTACACCTTC.

The genes are TRBV5-1 and TRBJ2-7, with D uncertain. Deletions cut 0 bases from V and 6 bases from J, with 10 bases between. The CDR3 covers 13 residues. Germline CDR1 reads SGHRS; CDR2 reads YFSETQ. The CDR3 coding sequence is TGCGCCAGCAGCTTGGAAGGCAGTTTCGAGCAGTACTTC. As protein: CASSLEGSFEQYF.

This clonotype was recorded a few times. The chain recombines TRBV20-1 with TRBJ1-4; possible D gene TRBD1, 6 bases. The CDR3 extends over 14 amino acids. Germline V gene data show CDR1 as DFQATT and CDR2 as SNEGSKA (reference sequence). Between the trimmed V and J ends, which lost 5 bases and 6 bases, there was a span of 16 bases. This chain's CDR3 is CSALPRGAHEKLFF. DNA of the CDR3: TGCAGTGCTCTCCCCCGGGGGGCTCATGAAAAACTGTTTTTT.

This clonotype was counted at least ten times. V is TRBV6-2 or TRBV6-3 and J is TRBJ1-5; 7 positions match TRBD1. The CDR3 runs to 14 residues. Per germline, CDR1 MNHEY and CDR2 SVGEGT. V lost 7 bases, J lost 3 bases, and 6 bases stayed unmatched. CDR3 in DNA: TGTGCCAGCACCATTGACAGGGTCAATCAGCCCCAGCATTTT. It specifies CASTIDRVNQPQHF.